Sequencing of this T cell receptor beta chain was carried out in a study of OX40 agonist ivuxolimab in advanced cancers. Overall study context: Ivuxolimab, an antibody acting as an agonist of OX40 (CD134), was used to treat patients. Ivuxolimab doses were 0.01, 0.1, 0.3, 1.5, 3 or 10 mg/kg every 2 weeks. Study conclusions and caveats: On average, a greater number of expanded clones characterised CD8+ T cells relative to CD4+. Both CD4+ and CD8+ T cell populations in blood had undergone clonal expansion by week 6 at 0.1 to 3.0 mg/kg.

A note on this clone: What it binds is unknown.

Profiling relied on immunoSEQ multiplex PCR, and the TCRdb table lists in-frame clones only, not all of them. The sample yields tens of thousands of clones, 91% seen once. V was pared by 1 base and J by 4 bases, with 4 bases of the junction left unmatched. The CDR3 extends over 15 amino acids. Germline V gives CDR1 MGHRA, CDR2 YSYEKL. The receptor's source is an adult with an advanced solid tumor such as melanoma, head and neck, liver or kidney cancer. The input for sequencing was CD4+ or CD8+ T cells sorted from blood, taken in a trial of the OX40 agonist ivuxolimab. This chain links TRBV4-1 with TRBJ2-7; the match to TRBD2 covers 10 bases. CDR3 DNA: TGCGCCAGCAGCCAAGCGCCTAGCGGGAGTTACGAGCAGTACTTC. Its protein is CASSQAPSGSYEQYF.